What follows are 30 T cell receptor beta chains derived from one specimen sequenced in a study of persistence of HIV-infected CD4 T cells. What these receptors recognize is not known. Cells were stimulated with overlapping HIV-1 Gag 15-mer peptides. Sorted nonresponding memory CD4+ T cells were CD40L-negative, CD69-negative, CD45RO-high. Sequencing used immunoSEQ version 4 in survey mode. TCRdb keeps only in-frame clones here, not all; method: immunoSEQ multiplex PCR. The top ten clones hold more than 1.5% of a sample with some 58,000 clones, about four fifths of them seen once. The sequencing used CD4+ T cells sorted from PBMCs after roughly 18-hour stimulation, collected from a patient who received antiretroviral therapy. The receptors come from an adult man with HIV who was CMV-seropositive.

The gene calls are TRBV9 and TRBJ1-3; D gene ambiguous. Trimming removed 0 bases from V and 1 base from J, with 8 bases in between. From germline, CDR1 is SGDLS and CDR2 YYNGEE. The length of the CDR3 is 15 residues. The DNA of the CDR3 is TGTGCCAGCAGCGTAGGTTTTTCGTCTGGAAACACCATATATTTT. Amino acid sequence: CASSVGFSSGNTIYF.

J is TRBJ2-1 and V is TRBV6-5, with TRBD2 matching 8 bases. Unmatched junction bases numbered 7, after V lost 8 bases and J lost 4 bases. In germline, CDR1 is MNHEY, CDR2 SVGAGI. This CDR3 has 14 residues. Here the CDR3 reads CASVLAGQYNEQFF. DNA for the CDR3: TGTGCCAGCGTATTAGCGGGACAATACAATGAGCAGTTCTTC.

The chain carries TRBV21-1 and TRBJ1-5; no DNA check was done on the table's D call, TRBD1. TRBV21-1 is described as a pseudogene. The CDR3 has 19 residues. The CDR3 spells CASSKFSGVTHYSNQPQHF. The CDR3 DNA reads TGTGCCAGCAGCAAATTTTCAGGGGTTACACACTATAGCAATCAGCCCCAGCATTTT.

CDR3 bases: TGTGCCAGCAGTTTCCAGACAGGACACGAGCAGTACTTC. It specifies CASSFQTGHEQYF. The J gene is TRBJ2-7, the V gene TRBV28, with D maybe TRBD1 (6 bases). The CDR3 is 13 amino acids. From germline, CDR1 is MDHEN and CDR2 SYDVKM. Trimming stripped 3 bases from V and 5 bases from J, with 11 bases between. Drawing the rest from reference TRBV28 and TRBJ2-7, the complete variable domain is DVKVTQSSRYLVKRTGEKVFLECVQDMDHENMFWYRQDPGLGLRLIYFSYDVKMKEKGDIPEGYSVSREKKERFSLILESASTNQTSMYLCASSFQTGHEQYFGPGTRLTVT.

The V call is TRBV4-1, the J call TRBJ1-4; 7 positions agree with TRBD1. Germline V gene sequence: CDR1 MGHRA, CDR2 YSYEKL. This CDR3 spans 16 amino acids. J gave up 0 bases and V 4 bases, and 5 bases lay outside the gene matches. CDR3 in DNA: TGCGCCAGCAGCCGCCTTGACAGGGCAACTAATGAAAAACTGTTTTTT. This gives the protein CASSRLDRATNEKLFF.

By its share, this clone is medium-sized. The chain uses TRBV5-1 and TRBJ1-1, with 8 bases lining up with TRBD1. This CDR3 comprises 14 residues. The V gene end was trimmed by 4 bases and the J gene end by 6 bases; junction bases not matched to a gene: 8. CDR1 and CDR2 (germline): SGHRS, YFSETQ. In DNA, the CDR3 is TGCGCCAGCAGCCGGGCCGGGACAGGTTCTGAAGCTTTCTTT. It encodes CASSRAGTGSEAFF.

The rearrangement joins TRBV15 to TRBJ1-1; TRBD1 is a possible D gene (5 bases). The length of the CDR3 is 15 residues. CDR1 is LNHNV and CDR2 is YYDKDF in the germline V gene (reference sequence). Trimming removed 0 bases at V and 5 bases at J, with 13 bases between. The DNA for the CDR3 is TGTGCCACCAGCAGAGAAGGCATAGGGGTTACTGAAGCTTTCTTT. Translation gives CATSREGIGVTEAFF.

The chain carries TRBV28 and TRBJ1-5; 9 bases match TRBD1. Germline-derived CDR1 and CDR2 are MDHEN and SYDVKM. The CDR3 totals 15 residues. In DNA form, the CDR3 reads TGTGCTGTGGGACAGGGCCTGGTGGGTAATCAGCCCCAGCATTTT. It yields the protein CAVGQGLVGNQPQHF.

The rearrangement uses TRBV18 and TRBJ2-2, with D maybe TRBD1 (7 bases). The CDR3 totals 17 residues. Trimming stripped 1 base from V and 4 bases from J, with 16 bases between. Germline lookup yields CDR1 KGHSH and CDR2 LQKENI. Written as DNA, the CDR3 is TGTGCCAGCTCACCACAAGGGGGCGCGGGGAGCACCGGGGAGCTGTTTTTT. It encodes CASSPQGGAGSTGELFF.

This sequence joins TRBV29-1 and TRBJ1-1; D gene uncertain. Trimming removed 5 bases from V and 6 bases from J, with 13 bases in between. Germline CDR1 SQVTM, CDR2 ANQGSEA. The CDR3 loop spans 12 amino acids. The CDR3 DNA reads TGCAGCGTTTCGACGTCAAGGGCTGAAGCTTTCTTT. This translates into CSVSTSRAEAFF.

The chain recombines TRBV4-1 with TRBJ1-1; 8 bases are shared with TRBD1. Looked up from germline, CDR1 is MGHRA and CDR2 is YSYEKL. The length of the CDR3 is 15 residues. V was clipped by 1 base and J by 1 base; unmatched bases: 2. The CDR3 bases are TGCGCCAGCAGCCAAGCGGGGACAGGGAACACTGAAGCTTTCTTT. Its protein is CASSQAGTGNTEAFF.

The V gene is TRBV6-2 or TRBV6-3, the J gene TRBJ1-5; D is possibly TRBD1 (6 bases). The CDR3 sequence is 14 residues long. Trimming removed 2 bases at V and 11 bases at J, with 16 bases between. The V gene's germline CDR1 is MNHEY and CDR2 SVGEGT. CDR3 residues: CASSYQGLISSQHF. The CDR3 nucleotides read TGTGCCAGCAGTTACCAGGGGCTCATAAGTTCCCAGCATTTT.

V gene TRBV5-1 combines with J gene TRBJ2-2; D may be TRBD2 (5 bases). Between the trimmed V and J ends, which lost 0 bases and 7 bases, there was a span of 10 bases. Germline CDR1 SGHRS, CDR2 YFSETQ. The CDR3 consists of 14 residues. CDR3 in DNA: TGCGCCAGCAGCTTGGCGGCGGGTGGCGGGGAGCTGTTTTTT. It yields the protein CASSLAAGGGELFF.

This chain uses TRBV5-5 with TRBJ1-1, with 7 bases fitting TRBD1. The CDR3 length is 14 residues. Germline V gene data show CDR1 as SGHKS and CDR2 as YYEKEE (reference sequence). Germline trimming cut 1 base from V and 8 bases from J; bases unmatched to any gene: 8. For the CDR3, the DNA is TGTGCCAGCAGCTTGACGGGACAGACGATCGAAGCTTTCTTT. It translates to CASSLTGQTIEAFF.

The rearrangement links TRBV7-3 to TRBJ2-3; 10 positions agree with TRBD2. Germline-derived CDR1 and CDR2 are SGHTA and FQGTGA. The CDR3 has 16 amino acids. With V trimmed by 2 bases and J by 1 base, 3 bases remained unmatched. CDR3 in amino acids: CASSLRLAGGTDTQYF. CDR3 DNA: TGTGCCAGCAGCTTACGCCTAGCGGGGGGCACAGATACGCAGTATTTT.

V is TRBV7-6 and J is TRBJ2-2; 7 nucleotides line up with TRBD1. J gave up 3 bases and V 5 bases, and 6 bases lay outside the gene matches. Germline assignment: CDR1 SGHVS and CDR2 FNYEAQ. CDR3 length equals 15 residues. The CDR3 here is CASSLRDSYTGELFF. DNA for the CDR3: TGTGCCAGCAGCCTACGGGACAGCTACACCGGGGAGCTGTTTTTT.

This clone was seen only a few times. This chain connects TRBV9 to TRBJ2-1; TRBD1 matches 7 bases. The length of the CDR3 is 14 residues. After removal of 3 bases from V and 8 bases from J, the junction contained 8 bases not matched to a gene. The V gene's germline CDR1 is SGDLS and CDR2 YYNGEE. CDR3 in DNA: TGTGCCAGCAGCGACCGGACAGGAGGCGATGAGCAGTTCTTC. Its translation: CASSDRTGGDEQFF.

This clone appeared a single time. The CDR3 nucleotides read TGCGCCAGCAGCTCCAGCGGGGGCCGGGGAGACATTCAGTACTTC. It translates to CASSSSGGRGDIQYF. J is TRBJ2-4 and V is TRBV5-1; 8 bases are shared with TRBD2. Germline V gene lookup returns CDR1 SGHRS and CDR2 YFSETQ. V lost 3 bases, J lost 8 bases, and 10 bases stayed unmatched. The CDR3 extends over 15 amino acids.

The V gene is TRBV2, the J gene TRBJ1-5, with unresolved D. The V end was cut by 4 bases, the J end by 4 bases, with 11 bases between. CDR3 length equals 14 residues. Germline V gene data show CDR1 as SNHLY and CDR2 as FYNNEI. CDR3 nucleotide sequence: TGTGCCAGCAGTGCTTTGGGCCAGAATCAGCCCCAGCATTTT. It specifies CASSALGQNQPQHF.

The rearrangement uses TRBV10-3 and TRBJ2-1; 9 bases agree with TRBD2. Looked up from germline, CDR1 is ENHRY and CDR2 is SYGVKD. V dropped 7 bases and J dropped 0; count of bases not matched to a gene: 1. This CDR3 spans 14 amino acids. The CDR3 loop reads CAIKAGGSYNEQFF. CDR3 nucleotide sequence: TGTGCCATCAAAGCGGGGGGCTCCTACAATGAGCAGTTCTTC.

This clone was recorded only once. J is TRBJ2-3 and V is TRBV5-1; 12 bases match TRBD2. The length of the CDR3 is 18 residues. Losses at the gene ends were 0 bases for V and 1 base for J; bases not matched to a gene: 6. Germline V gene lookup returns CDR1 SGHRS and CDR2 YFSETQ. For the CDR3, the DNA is TGCGCCAGCAGCTTGGGAGGGACTAGCGGGTTGGGCACAGATACGCAGTATTTT. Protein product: CASSLGGTSGLGTDTQYF.

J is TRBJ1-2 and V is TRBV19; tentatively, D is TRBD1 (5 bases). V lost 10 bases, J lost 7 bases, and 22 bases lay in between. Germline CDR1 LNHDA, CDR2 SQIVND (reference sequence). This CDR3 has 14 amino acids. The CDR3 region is CATRRDVGSGGYTF. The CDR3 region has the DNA TGTGCCACTAGGAGGGACGTAGGATCGGGTGGCTACACCTTC.

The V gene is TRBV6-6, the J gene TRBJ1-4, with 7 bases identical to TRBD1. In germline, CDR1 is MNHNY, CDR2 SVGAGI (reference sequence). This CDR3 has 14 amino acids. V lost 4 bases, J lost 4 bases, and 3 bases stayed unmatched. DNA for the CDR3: TGTGCCAGCAGTTTGGGACAGCTTAATGAAAAACTGTTTTTT. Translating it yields CASSLGQLNEKLFF.

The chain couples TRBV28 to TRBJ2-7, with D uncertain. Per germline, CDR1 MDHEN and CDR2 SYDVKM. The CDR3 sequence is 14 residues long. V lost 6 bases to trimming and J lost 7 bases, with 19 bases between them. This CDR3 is CASSPLGFPREQYF. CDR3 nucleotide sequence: TGTGCCAGCAGCCCTCTGGGCTTTCCTCGAGAGCAGTACTTC. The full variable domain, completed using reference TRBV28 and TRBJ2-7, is DVKVTQSSRYLVKRTGEKVFLECVQDMDHENMFWYRQDPGLGLRLIYFSYDVKMKEKGDIPEGYSVSREKKERFSLILESASTNQTSMYLCASSPLGFPREQYFGPGTRLTVT.

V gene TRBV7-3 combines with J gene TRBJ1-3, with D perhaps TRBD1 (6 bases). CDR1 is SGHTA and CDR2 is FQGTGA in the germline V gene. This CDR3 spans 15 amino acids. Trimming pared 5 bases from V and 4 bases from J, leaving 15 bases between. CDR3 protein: CASSPQQGPGNTIYF. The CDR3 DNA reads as TGTGCCAGCAGCCCCCAACAGGGCCCAGGAAACACCATATATTTT.

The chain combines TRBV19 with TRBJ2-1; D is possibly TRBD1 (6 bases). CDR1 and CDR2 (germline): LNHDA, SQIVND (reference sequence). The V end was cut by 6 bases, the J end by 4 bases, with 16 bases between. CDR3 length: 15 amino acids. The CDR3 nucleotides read TGTGCCAGTAGCTTACAGGGATTCTTTTACAATGAGCAGTTCTTC. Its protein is CASSLQGFFYNEQFF.

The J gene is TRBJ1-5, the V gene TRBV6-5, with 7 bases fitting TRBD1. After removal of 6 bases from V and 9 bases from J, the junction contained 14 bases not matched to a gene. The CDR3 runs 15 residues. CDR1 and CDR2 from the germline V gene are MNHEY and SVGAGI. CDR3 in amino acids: CASSGTAPPGLPQHF. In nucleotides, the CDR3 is TGTGCCAGCAGCGGGACAGCCCCGCCAGGTTTGCCCCAGCATTTT.

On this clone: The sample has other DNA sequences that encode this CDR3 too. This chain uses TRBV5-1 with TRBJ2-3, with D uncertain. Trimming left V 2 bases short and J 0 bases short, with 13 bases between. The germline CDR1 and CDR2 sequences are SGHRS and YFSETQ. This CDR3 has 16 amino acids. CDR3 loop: CASSLLGTRSTDTQYF. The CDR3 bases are TGCGCCAGCAGCTTACTCGGTACCCGTAGCACAGATACGCAGTATTTT.

The CDR3 here is CASSLNFMSGNTIYF. The CDR3 DNA reads TGTGCCAGCAGCTTAAATTTTATGTCTGGAAACACCATATATTTT. This rearrangement joins TRBV9 to TRBJ1-3, with D unresolved. Germline V gene data show CDR1 as SGDLS and CDR2 as YYNGEE. This CDR3 is 15 amino acids long. Trimming pared 4 bases from V and 1 base from J, leaving 12 bases between.

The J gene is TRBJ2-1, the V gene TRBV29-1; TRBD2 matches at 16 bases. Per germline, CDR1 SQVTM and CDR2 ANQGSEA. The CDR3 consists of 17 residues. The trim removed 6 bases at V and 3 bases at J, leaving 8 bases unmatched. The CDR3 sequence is CSVAGTSGGVGYNEQFF. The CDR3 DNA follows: TGCAGCGTGGCCGGGACTAGCGGGGGGGTTGGCTACAATGAGCAGTTCTTC.